This TCR beta chain originates from a study of blood T cell repertoires in COVID-19. Germline-derived CDR1 and CDR2 are DFQATT and SNEGSKA (reference sequence). V shed 3 bases, J shed 6 bases, and the junction held 10 bases outside the gene matches. This CDR3 region has 14 residues. This clone was counted a few times. Sequenced by immunoSEQ multiplex PCR; TCRdb stores in-frame clones only, minus some. The sample contains tens of thousands of clones, approximately 71% of which appear only once. The rearrangement links TRBV20-1 to TRBJ2-7; 8 bases agree with TRBD1. The TCR sequence derives from a man in his 70s with COVID-19, enrolled during active disease. The specimen was peripheral blood. The CDR3 loop is CSASVLNRGFEQYF. DNA of the CDR3: TGCAGTGCTAGTGTCCTGAACAGGGGGTTCGAGCAGTACTTC.